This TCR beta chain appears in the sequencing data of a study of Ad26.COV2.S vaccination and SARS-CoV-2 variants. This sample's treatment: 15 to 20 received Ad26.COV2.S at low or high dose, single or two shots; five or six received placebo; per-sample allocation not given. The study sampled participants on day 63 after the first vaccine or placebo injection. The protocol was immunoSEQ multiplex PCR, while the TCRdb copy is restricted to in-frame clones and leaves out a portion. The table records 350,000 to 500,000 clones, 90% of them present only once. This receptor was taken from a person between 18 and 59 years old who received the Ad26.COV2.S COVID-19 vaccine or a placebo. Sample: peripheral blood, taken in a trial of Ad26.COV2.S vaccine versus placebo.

The CDR3 DNA follows: TGTGCCAGCAGCGAGGGACCAAACACCATATATTTT. This gives the protein CASSEGPNTIYF. V usage is TRBV11-2 and J usage is TRBJ1-3; maybe TRBD1 (5 bases). The germline CDR1 and CDR2 sequences are SGHAT and FQNNGV. Trimming removed 5 bases from V and 6 bases from J, with 8 bases in between. This CDR3 contains 12 residues. The variable domain in full, completed from reference TRBV11-2 and TRBJ1-3, reads EAGVAQSPRYKIIEKRQSVAFWCNPISGHATLYWYQQILGQGPKLLIQFQNNGVVDDSQLPKDRFSAERLKGVDSTLKIQPAKLEDSAVYLCASSEGPNTIYFGEGSWLTVV.